This TCR beta chain was captured by sequencing in a study of early T cells in non-severe SARS-CoV-2 infection. CDR3 length equals 13 residues. Germline assignment: CDR1 KGHDR and CDR2 SFDVKD. V lost 9 bases, J lost 6 bases, and 5 bases stayed unmatched. cDNA molecules, individually, were tagged with unique molecular identifiers. TCRdb called the 5' RACE reads again in MiXCR, with one record for every CDR3 protein. Of some 91,000 distinct CDR3 sequences detected, 9.5% to 11% appear once; the ten largest clones hold less than 5.5%. The TCR was taken from an adult who was a healthcare worker with PCR-confirmed SARS-CoV-2 infection or an uninfected control (not recorded which). This sample comprised whole blood, obtained at baseline. The chain links TRBV24-1 to TRBJ2-1, with 9 bases lining up with TRBD1. The CDR3 bases are TGTGCCACCGGACCGGGACAGGGCAATGAGCAGTTCTTC. It encodes CATGPGQGNEQFF.